The clone carrying this T cell receptor beta chain was seen just once. The assay was immunoSEQ multiplex PCR, and TCRdb's table has in-frame clones only and misses some. Among a few hundred thousand clones listed, approximately 80% were seen once. Residents of 24 US areas, aged about 18 to 89 years, made up the participants. This entry belongs to a study of blood T cell repertoires in COVID-19. This CDR3 contains 15 residues. Germline loops: CDR1 SGHTA, CDR2 FQGNSA. The ends lost 6 bases at V and 4 bases at J; junction bases unmatched: 8. This chain connects TRBV7-2 to TRBJ2-2, with 7 bases lining up with TRBD1. The origin of this receptor is a woman in her sixties or seventies who had recovered from COVID-19. Sequenced material: PBMCs or T cells enriched from blood (not recorded which). This CDR3 is CASSFRQGGTGELFF. The DNA of the CDR3 is TGTGCCAGCAGTTTTCGACAGGGCGGCACCGGGGAGCTGTTTTTT.